One and the same sample provided the 17 T cell receptor beta chains below, sequenced in a study of blood T cell repertoires in COVID-19. Here immunoSEQ multiplex PCR was the method, and the copy in TCRdb shows in-frame clones only, minus some. This repertoire shows 140,000 to 150,000 clones, about 85% found once; its top ten account for roughly 2.5%. What was sequenced was peripheral blood. The receptors derive from a human donor with acute or convalescent COVID-19. The donor label of this sample is uncertain.

This chain joins TRBV24-1 and TRBJ1-5; 9 bases agree with TRBD1. Per germline, CDR1 KGHDR and CDR2 SFDVKD. The CDR3 sequence is 14 residues long. Trimming at V came to 7 bases and at J to 4 bases, leaving 4 bases not matched to a gene. CDR3 nucleotides: TGTGCCACCAGAGCCGGACAGGGGAATCAGCCCCAGCATTTT. It specifies CATRAGQGNQPQHF.

In this sample, this clone turned up a few times. The chain links TRBV6-5 to TRBJ1-1, with D hard to call. Germline V CDR1 and CDR2: MNHEY, SVGAGI. The CDR3 extends over 14 amino acids. V was clipped by 7 bases and J by 6 bases, with 18 bases between them. The CDR3 coding sequence is TGTGCCAGCATGGTAGGCAGGTTATATGCTGAAGCTTTCTTT. Protein: CASMVGRLYAEAFF.

This chain's CDR3 is CASTPGRGHEQYF. Written as DNA, the CDR3 is TGTGCCAGCACCCCGGGGAGGGGCCACGAGCAGTACTTC. This rearrangement joins TRBV12-3 or TRBV12-4 to TRBJ2-7; 7 nucleotides line up with TRBD2. Trimming removed 7 bases from V and 5 bases from J; junction bases left unmatched: 8. The CDR3 has 13 amino acids.

The CDR3 region has the DNA TGTGCCAGCAGCTTAGGCGCGGGAGGGCCCCAAGAGACCCAGTACTTC. This codes for CASSLGAGGPQETQYF. The genes are TRBV7-9 and TRBJ2-5, with 9 bases lining up with TRBD2. The CDR3 runs 16 residues. Germline CDR1 and CDR2: SEHNR and FQNEAQ (reference sequence). Trimming removed 1 base from V and 1 base from J; junction bases left unmatched: 4.

This clone appeared a single time. The chain joins TRBV27 to TRBJ1-1; D is unclear. Germline CDR1 is MNHEY and CDR2 is SMNVEV (reference sequence). The length of the CDR3 is 15 residues. The V end lost 4 bases, the J end lost 1 base, and 13 bases lay between the germline ends. The CDR3 DNA is TGTGCCAGCAGTTCTGCAGGCTTAAAGAACACTGAAGCTTTCTTT. Its protein is CASSSAGLKNTEAFF.

J is TRBJ1-2 and V is TRBV21-1. TRBV21-1 is a pseudogene locus. CDR3 size: 14 residues. CDR3 amino acids: CASSKEGQLDGYTF. CDR3 sequence (DNA): TGTGCCAGCAGCAAGGAGGGGCAGCTTGATGGCTACACCTTC.

The V gene is TRBV2, the J gene TRBJ2-5, with D tentatively TRBD2 (5 bases). The germline CDR1 and CDR2 sequences are SNHLY and FYNNEI. V lost 1 base and J lost 7, with 13 bases in between. This CDR3 is built from 14 residues. The DNA of the CDR3 is TGTGCCAGCAGTGAAGTCGGACTTAGAGGGACCCAGTACTTC. Its protein is CASSEVGLRGTQYF.

CDR3 sequence (DNA): TGTGCCAGCAGCCCCGGCGCGGGGCGAAGCAATCAGCCCCAGCATTTT. Translating gives CASSPGAGRSNQPQHF. This chain joins TRBV7-8 and TRBJ1-5, with D possibly TRBD1 on 5 matching bases. Germline CDR1 is SGHVS and CDR2 is FQNEAQ. Trimming left V 5 bases short and J 1 base short, with 15 bases between. The CDR3 has 16 residues. Full variable domain (remainder filled in from reference TRBV7-8 and TRBJ1-5): GAGVSQSPRYKVAKRGQDVALRCDPISGHVSLFWYQQALGQGPEFLTYFQNEAQLDKSGLPSDRFFAERPEGSVSTLKIQRTQQEDSAVYLCASSPGAGRSNQPQHFGDGTRLSIL.

This clone showed up just once. The rearrangement joins TRBV7-2 to TRBJ2-1; D not certain. The V gene's germline CDR1 is SGHTA and CDR2 FQGNSA. Trimming removed 3 bases at V and 0 bases at J, with 12 bases between. This CDR3 is built from 16 residues. The CDR3 reads CASSLSSVSSYNEQFF. In nucleotides, the CDR3 is TGTGCCAGCAGCTTGTCTAGTGTGAGCTCCTACAATGAGCAGTTCTTC.

The chain has TRBV6-5 and TRBJ1-2; D is perhaps TRBD1 (6 bases). CDR3 size: 13 residues. Germline values: CDR1 MNHEY, CDR2 SVGAGI. V was clipped by 6 bases and J by 4 bases, with 12 bases between them. CDR3 region: CASSWDTSYGYTF. Here the CDR3 DNA reads TGTGCCAGCAGCTGGGACACGTCCTATGGCTACACCTTC.

This chain links TRBV21-1 with TRBJ1-6; the table's D call TRBD1 went unverified against the DNA. TRBV21-1 is a known pseudogene. The CDR3 runs to 17 residues. CDR3 nucleotide sequence: TGTGCCAGCAGCAACGACAGGCCTCTCTCCTATAATTCACCCCTCCACTTT. Translated, it gives CASSNDRPLSYNSPLHF.

V gene TRBV18 combines with J gene TRBJ2-5, with D perhaps matching TRBD1 (5 bases). The V gene lost 5 bases and the J gene lost 3 bases, with 16 bases spanning the gap. Germline V lookup: CDR1 KGHSH, CDR2 LQKENI. CDR3 length: 15 residues. CDR3 nucleotides: TGTGCCAGCTCAATCCGAGCAGGGCCGGAAGAGACCCAGTACTTC. It translates to CASSIRAGPEETQYF.

The chain links TRBV10-3 to TRBJ1-1; TRBD1 might be the D (6 bases). Germline CDR1 is ENHRY and CDR2 is SYGVKD. This CDR3 is built from 13 residues. Trimming removed 2 bases at V and 6 bases at J, with 10 bases between. This CDR3 reads CAISETGLPEAFF. Here the CDR3 DNA reads TGTGCCATCAGTGAGACAGGGCTCCCTGAAGCTTTCTTT.

The rearrangement links TRBV6-5 to TRBJ2-7, with 13 bases identical to TRBD2. J was trimmed by 7 bases and V by 8 bases; bases with no gene match: 8. Germline values: CDR1 MNHEY, CDR2 SVGAGI. The CDR3 is made up of 14 amino acids. The CDR3 DNA sequence: TGTGCCAGCGCTACTAGCGGGGGGGGCCTGGAGCAGTACTTC. Its translation is CASATSGGGLEQYF.

The rearrangement uses TRBV24-1 and TRBJ1-5; D perhaps matches TRBD1 (6 bases). The V end lost 7 bases, the J end lost 2 bases, and 11 bases lay between the germline ends. CDR3 length equals 14 residues. Germline V CDR1 and CDR2: KGHDR, SFDVKD. The CDR3 loop reads CATSGQYGNQPQHF. CDR3 nucleotide sequence: TGTGCCACCAGCGGACAGTATGGCAATCAGCCCCAGCATTTT.

This rearrangement joins TRBV24-1 to TRBJ1-1, with D maybe TRBD1 (6 bases). The V gene's germline CDR1 is KGHDR and CDR2 SFDVKD. V gave up 10 bases and J gave up 7 bases, with 18 bases separating them. The CDR3 totals 13 residues. The CDR3 sequence: CATGTSDFGEAFF. CDR3 bases: TGTGCCACGGGGACATCAGACTTTGGTGAAGCTTTCTTT.

This clone was detected only a few times. This chain uses TRBV2 with TRBJ2-2, with D possibly being TRBD2 (6 bases). The CDR3 is 14 residues long. Trimming took off 4 bases at V and 8 bases at J, with 14 bases between the two ends. Germline-derived CDR1 and CDR2 are SNHLY and FYNNEI. The CDR3 DNA reads as TGTGCCAGCAGTGTGAGCAGGGAGGCGGGGGAGCTGTTTTTT. Protein product: CASSVSREAGELFF.